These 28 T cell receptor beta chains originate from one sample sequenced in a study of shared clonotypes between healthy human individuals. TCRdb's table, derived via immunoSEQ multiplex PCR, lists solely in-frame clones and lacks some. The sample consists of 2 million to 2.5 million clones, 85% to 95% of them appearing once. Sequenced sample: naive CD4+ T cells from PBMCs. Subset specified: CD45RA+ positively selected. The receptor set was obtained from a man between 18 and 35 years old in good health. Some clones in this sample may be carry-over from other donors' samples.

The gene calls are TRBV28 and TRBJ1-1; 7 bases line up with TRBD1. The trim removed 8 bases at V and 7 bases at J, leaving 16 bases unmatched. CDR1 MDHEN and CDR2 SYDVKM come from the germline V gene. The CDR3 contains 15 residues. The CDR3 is CASASWQGGPGEAFF. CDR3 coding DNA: TGTGCCAGCGCCTCCTGGCAGGGGGGCCCAGGTGAAGCTTTCTTT. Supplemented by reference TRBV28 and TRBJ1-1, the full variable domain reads DVKVTQSSRYLVKRTGEKVFLECVQDMDHENMFWYRQDPGLGLRLIYFSYDVKMKEKGDIPEGYSVSREKKERFSLILESASTNQTSMYLCASASWQGGPGEAFFGQGTRLTVV.

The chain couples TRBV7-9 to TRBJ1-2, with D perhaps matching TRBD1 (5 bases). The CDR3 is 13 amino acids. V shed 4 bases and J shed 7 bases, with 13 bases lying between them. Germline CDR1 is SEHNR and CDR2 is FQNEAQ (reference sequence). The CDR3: CASSSSGRGGYTF. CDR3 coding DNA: TGTGCCAGCAGCTCCTCAGGGAGGGGTGGCTACACCTTC.

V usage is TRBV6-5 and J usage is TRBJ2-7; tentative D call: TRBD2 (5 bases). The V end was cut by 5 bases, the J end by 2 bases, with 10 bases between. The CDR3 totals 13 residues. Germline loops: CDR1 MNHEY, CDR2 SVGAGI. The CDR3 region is CASSEGSPYEQYF. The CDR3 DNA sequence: TGTGCCAGCAGTGAGGGTTCTCCCTACGAGCAGTACTTC.

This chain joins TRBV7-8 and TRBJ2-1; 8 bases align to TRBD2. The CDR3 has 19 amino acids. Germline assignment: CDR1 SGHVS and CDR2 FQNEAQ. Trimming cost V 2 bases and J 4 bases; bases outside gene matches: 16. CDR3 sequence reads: CASSLWWTGGGAQYNEQFF. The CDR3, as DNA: TGTGCCAGCAGCTTATGGTGGACGGGAGGGGGGGCCCAATACAATGAGCAGTTCTTC.

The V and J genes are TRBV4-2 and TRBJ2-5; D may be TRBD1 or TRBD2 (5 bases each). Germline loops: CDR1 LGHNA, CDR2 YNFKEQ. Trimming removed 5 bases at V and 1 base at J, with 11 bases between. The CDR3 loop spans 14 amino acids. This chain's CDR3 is CASSSPGSQETQYF. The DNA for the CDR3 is TGTGCCAGCAGCTCTCCAGGGAGCCAAGAGACCCAGTACTTC.

CDR3 nucleotide sequence: TGCGCCAGCAGCCACCCATGGGACAGGGGGGAGACCCAGTACTTC. This gives the protein CASSHPWDRGETQYF. V is TRBV4-1 and J is TRBJ2-5, with TRBD1 identical over 11 bases. The CDR3 extends over 15 amino acids. Germline V gene data show CDR1 as MGHRA and CDR2 as YSYEKL. V lost 3 bases to trimming and J lost 5 bases; unmatched junction nucleotides: 5.

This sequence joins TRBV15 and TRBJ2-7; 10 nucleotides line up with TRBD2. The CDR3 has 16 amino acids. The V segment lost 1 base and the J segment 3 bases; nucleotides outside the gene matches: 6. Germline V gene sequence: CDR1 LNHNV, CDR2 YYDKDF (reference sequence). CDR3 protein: CATSRGRLAGGYEQYF. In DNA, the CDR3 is TGTGCCACCAGCAGAGGTCGACTAGCGGGCGGCTACGAGCAGTACTTC.

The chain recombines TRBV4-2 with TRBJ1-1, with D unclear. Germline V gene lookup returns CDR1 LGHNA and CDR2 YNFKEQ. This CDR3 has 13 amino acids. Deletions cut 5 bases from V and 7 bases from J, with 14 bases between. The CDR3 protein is CASSSNGGIEAFF. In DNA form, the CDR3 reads TGTGCCAGCAGCTCTAATGGTGGGATTGAAGCTTTCTTT.

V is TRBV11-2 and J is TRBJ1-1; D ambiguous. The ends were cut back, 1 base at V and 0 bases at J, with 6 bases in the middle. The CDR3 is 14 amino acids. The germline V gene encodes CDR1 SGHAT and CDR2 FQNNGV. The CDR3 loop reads CASSLGSLNTEAFF. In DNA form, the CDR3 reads TGTGCCAGCAGCTTAGGTAGTCTGAACACTGAAGCTTTCTTT. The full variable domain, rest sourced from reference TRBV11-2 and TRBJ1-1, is EAGVAQSPRYKIIEKRQSVAFWCNPISGHATLYWYQQILGQGPKLLIQFQNNGVVDDSQLPKDRFSAERLKGVDSTLKIQPAKLEDSAVYLCASSLGSLNTEAFFGQGTRLTVV.

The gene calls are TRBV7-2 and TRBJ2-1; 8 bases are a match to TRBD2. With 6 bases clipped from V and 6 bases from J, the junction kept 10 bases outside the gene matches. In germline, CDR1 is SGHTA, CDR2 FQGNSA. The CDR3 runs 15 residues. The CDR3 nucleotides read TGTGCCAGCAGAAAAAATGTGGCGGGAGGCAATGAGCAGTTCTTC. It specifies CASRKNVAGGNEQFF.

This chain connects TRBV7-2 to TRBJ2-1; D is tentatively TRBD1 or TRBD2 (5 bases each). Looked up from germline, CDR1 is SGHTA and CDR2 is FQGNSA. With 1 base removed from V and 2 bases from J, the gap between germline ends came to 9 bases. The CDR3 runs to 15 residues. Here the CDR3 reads CASSLDWGTYNEQFF. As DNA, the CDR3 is TGTGCCAGCAGCTTAGATTGGGGGACCTACAATGAGCAGTTCTTC.

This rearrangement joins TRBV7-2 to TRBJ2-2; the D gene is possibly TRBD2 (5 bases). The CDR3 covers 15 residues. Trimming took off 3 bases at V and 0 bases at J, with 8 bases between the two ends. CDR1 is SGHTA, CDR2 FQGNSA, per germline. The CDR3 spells CASSLSGTNTGELFF. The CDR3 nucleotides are TGTGCCAGCAGCTTGAGCGGAACGAACACCGGGGAGCTGTTTTTT.

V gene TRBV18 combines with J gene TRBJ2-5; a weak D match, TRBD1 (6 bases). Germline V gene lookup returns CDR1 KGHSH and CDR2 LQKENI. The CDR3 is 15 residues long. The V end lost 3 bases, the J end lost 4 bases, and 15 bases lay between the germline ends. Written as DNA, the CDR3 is TGTGCCAGCTCACCGACTTCCCCAGGGGTAGAGACCCAGTACTTC. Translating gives CASSPTSPGVETQYF.

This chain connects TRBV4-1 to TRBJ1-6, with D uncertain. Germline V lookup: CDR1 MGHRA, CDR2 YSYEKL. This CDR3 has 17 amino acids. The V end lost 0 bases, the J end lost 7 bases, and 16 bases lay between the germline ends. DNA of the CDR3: TGCGCCAGCAGCCAAGATCCTGGAAGGGTGGGGAATTCACCCCTCCACTTT. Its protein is CASSQDPGRVGNSPLHF.

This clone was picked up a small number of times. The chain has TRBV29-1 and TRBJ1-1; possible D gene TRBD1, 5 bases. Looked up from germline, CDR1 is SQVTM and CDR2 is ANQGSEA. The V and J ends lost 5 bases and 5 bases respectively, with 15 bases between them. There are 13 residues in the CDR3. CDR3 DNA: TGCAGCGTTTTAGGGGTATTGGTTACTGAAGCTTTCTTT. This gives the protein CSVLGVLVTEAFF.

CDR3 sequence: CASSMKVISGNTIYF. Written as DNA, the CDR3 is TGTGCCAGTAGTATGAAGGTCATCTCTGGAAACACCATATATTTT. The chain carries TRBV19 and TRBJ1-3; no clear D gene. CDR1 and CDR2 from the germline V gene are LNHDA and SQIVND (reference sequence). The CDR3 is 15 amino acids. Trimming removed 3 bases from V and 0 bases from J, with 9 bases in between.

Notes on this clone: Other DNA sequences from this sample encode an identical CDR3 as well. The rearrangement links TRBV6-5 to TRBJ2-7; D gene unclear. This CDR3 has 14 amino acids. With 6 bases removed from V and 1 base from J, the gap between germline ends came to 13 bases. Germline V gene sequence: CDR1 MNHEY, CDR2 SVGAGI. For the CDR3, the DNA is TGTGCCAGCAGCCGACGGACCGCTTCCTACGAGCAGTACTTC. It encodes CASSRRTASYEQYF.

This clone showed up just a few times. CDR3: CASLTANTEAFF. As DNA, the CDR3 is TGTGCCAGTCTCACAGCGAACACTGAAGCTTTCTTT. The chain has TRBV19 and TRBJ1-1; D not resolved. The V gene's germline CDR1 is LNHDA and CDR2 SQIVND (reference sequence). The CDR3 is made up of 12 amino acids. The germline V and J ends were trimmed by 8 bases and 1 base, with 8 bases remaining between them.

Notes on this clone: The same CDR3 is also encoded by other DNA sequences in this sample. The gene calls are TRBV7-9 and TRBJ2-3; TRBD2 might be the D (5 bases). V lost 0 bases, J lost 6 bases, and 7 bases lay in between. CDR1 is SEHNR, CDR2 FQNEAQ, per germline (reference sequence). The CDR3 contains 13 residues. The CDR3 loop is CASSLAGEDTQYF. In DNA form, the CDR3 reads TGTGCCAGCAGCTTAGCCGGGGAGGATACGCAGTATTTT. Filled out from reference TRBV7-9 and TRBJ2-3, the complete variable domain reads DTGVSQNPRHKITKRGQNVTFRCDPISEHNRLYWYRQTLGQGPEFLTYFQNEAQLEKSRLLSDRFSAERPKGSFSTLEIQRTEQGDSAMYLCASSLAGEDTQYFGPGTRLTVL.

The CDR3 nucleotides read TGTGCCAGCAGTTACATCTCACGGAACACTGAAGCTTTCTTT. Translating it yields CASSYISRNTEAFF. The V call is TRBV6-5, the J call TRBJ1-1, with D unresolved. The germline V and J ends were trimmed by 2 bases and 1 base, with 8 bases remaining between them. Germline V lookup: CDR1 MNHEY, CDR2 SVGAGI. The CDR3 consists of 14 residues.

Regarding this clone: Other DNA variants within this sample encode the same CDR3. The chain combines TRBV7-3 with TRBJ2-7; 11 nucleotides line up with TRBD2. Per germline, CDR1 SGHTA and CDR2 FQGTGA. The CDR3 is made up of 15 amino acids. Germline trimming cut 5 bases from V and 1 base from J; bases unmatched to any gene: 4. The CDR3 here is CASSLGTSGSYEQYF. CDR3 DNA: TGTGCCAGCAGCCTGGGGACTAGCGGTTCCTACGAGCAGTACTTC.

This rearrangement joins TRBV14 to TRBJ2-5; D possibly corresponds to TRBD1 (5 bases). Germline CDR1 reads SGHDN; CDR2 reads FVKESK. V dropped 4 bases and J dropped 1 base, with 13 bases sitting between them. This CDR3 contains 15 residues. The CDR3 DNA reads TGTGCCAGCAGCCGCCTCACAAGGGGCCAAGAGACCCAGTACTTC. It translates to CASSRLTRGQETQYF.

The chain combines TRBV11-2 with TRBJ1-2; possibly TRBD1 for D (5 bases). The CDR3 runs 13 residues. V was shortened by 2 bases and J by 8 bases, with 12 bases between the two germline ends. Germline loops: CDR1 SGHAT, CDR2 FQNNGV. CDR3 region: CASSLSEAGGYTF. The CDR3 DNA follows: TGTGCCAGCAGCTTATCGGAGGCAGGGGGCTACACCTTC.

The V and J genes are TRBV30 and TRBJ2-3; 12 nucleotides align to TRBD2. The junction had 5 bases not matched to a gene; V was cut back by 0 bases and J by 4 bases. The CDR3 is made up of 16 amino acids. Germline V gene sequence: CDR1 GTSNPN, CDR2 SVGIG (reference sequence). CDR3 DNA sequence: TGTGCCTGGAGTGTAAGACTAGCGGGAGCTCCAGATACGCAGTATTTT. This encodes CAWSVRLAGAPDTQYF.

The CDR3 sequence is CASSLGGALMNTEAFF. The CDR3 DNA sequence: TGTGCCAGCAGTTTAGGCGGGGCCCTGATGAACACTGAAGCTTTCTTT. The genes are TRBV28 and TRBJ1-1, with D possibly matching TRBD1 (5 bases). Looked up from germline, CDR1 is MDHEN and CDR2 is SYDVKM. Trimming left V 2 bases short and J 0 bases short, with 13 bases between. CDR3 length: 16 residues.

The CDR3 sequence: CASSMGQNTGELFF. The CDR3 DNA reads TGCGCCAGCAGCATGGGACAAAACACCGGGGAGCTGTTTTTT. The chain combines TRBV5-1 with TRBJ2-2; perhaps TRBD1 as D (6 bases). The CDR3 has 14 residues. Trimming pared 4 bases from V and 2 bases from J, leaving 9 bases between. Germline loops: CDR1 SGHRS, CDR2 YFSETQ. The entire variable domain, with the rest obtained from reference TRBV5-1 and TRBJ2-2, is as follows: KAGVTQTPRYLIKTRGQQVTLSCSPISGHRSVSWYQQTPGQGLQFLFEYFSETQRNKGNFPGRFSGRQFSNSRSEMNVSTLELGDSALYLCASSMGQNTGELFFGEGSRLTVL.

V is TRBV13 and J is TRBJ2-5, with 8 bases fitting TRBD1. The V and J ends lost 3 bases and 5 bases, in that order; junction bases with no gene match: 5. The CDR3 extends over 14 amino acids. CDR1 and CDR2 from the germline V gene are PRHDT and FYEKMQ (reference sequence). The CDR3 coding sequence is TGTGCCAGCAGCTTGGACAGGGTAGCGGAGACCCAGTACTTC. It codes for CASSLDRVAETQYF.

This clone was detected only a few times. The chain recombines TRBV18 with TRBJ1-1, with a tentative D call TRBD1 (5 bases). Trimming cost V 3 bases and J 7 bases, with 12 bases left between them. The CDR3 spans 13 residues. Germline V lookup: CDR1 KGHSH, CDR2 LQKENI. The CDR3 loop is CASSPRGQIEAFF. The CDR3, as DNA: TGTGCCAGCTCACCCCGGGGCCAGATTGAAGCTTTCTTT.